The present TCR beta chain was sequenced within a study of blood T cell repertoires in COVID-19. At the level of the study: Sources were T cells, B-cell-depleted T cells, or PBMCs; the material itself was cDNA or gDNA.

Authors' data handling: Reference gene primer amplification gave nucleated cell count estimates. The table came from immunoSEQ multiplex PCR; TCRdb's copy has only in-frame clones and leaves some out. V and J calls and clone size come straight from that table; D and trimming were deduced from the DNA. The sample includes 150,000 to 200,000 clones, 65% to 85% of them seen just once. CDR3 size: 15 residues. The V gene's germline CDR1 is SGHNT and CDR2 YYREEE (reference sequence). V was pared by 3 bases and J by 2 bases, with 11 bases between. The sequenced material came from peripheral blood. The chain uses TRBV5-4 and TRBJ1-4, with no clear D. The sequence derives from a human donor with acute or convalescent COVID-19. The donor label of this sample is uncertain. CDR3 in DNA: TGTGCCAGCAGCTCAAACACCGGGACTAATGAAAAACTGTTTTTT. This gives the protein CASSSNTGTNEKLFF.